Listed here are 24 T cell receptor beta chains from one sample, sequenced in a study of blood T cell repertoires in COVID-19 (dated by TCRdb to between 2020 and 2021). The library relied on the immunoSEQ multiplex PCR assay. TCRdb provides this immuneACCESS table in a form limited to in-frame rearrangements. Some clones are lacking; in checked studies, under half of them reflect an unresolved V gene, and why the rest are absent is not known. The sample includes more than 250,000 clones, with around 85% observed a single time. The top ten hold 6% of the sample. The sample was PBMCs or T cells enriched from blood (not recorded which). Receptors were obtained from a woman aged 40 to 49 who had recovered from COVID-19.

The chain joins TRBV18 to TRBJ1-1; D is uncertain. The V and J ends lost 5 bases and 1 base respectively, with 14 bases between them. There are 15 residues in the CDR3. Germline CDR1 is KGHSH and CDR2 is LQKENI. The CDR3 region has the DNA TGTGCCAGCTCATCGTACAGCAACTCGAACACTGAAGCTTTCTTT. Protein product: CASSSYSNSNTEAFF.

This sequence joins TRBV5-4 and TRBJ1-1; D is perhaps TRBD1 (5 bases). CDR3 length: 14 amino acids. The V end lost 4 bases, the J end lost 4 bases, and 14 bases lay between the germline ends. The germline gives CDR1 SGHNT, CDR2 YYREEE (reference sequence). The CDR3 sequence: CASSQELDSTEAFF. CDR3 DNA: TGTGCCAGCAGCCAAGAGCTAGACAGCACTGAAGCTTTCTTT.

V is TRBV18 and J is TRBJ1-1; 8 nucleotides align to TRBD1. This CDR3 spans 16 amino acids. Germline-derived CDR1 and CDR2 are KGHSH and LQKENI. Unmatched junction bases numbered 14, after V lost 10 bases and J lost 1 base. CDR3 DNA sequence: TGTGCCACCGGCGGACAGGGCCTTCCCAGGAACACTGAAGCTTTCTTT. It encodes CATGGQGLPRNTEAFF.

The V gene is TRBV27, the J gene TRBJ1-5; 8 bases line up with TRBD1. Per germline, CDR1 MNHEY and CDR2 SMNVEV (reference sequence). This CDR3 spans 15 amino acids. With 4 bases clipped from V and 0 bases from J, the junction kept 2 bases outside the gene matches. The CDR3 nucleotides are TGTGCCAGCAGTTATCAGGGGGCTAGCAATCAGCCCCAGCATTTT. Residues: CASSYQGASNQPQHF.

V usage is TRBV4-1 and J usage is TRBJ2-1; D not resolved. This CDR3 is 11 amino acids long. V was clipped by 4 bases and J by 5 bases, with 3 bases between them. Per germline, CDR1 MGHRA and CDR2 YSYEKL. The CDR3 bases are TGCGCCAGCAGCCGCGACAATGAGCAGTTCTTC. Translation: CASSRDNEQFF.

V is TRBV5-5 and J is TRBJ1-3; D is unclear. Germline V gene lookup returns CDR1 SGHKS and CDR2 YYEKEE (reference sequence). Trimming cost V 0 bases and J 0 bases, with 10 bases left between them. The CDR3 length is 16 residues. The CDR3 DNA sequence: TGTGCCAGCAGCTTGGAAGTACCGAGCTCTGGAAACACCATATATTTT. Encoded protein: CASSLEVPSSGNTIYF.

The chain carries TRBV5-1 and TRBJ2-1; 13 positions match TRBD2. CDR1 is SGHRS and CDR2 is YFSETQ in the germline V gene. The V segment lost 4 bases and the J segment 2 bases; nucleotides outside the gene matches: 6. The CDR3 has 17 amino acids. In DNA form, the CDR3 reads TGCGCCAGCAGCCCCACTAGCGGGAGGGCCGCCTACAATGAGCAGTTCTTC. The encoded protein is CASSPTSGRAAYNEQFF.

The chain combines TRBV6-2 or TRBV6-3 with TRBJ2-5; weak D call: TRBD1 (5 bases). V was cut by 0 bases and J by 5 bases, with 16 bases left in between. Germline assignment: CDR1 MNHEY and CDR2 SVGEGT. This CDR3 spans 16 amino acids. CDR3 in DNA: TGTGCCAGCAGTTACTCGATTATGGGGCCGTGGGAGACCCAGTACTTC. Its translation: CASSYSIMGPWETQYF.

This clone was observed once. The chain couples TRBV7-2 to TRBJ1-5; no reliable D call. Trimming removed 0 bases at V and 2 bases at J, with 8 bases between. Looked up from germline, CDR1 is SGHTA and CDR2 is FQGNSA. This CDR3 has 15 amino acids. The CDR3 coding sequence is TGTGCCAGCAGCTTAGCAGGCGGAGGCAATCAGCCCCAGCATTTT. This sequence encodes CASSLAGGGNQPQHF.

This chain uses TRBV4-3 with TRBJ1-1, with D hard to call. Looked up from germline, CDR1 is LGHNA and CDR2 is YSLEER. The V and J ends lost 0 bases and 5 bases respectively, with 10 bases between them. The CDR3 is made up of 14 amino acids. Written as DNA, the CDR3 is TGCGCCAGCAGCCAAGAAGCGAGGGAGACTGAAGCTTTCTTT. This gives the protein CASSQEARETEAFF.

The CDR3 DNA sequence: TGTGCCAGCAGCTCCTATACCGGGGAGCTGTTTTTT. It specifies CASSSYTGELFF. The chain has TRBV7-9 and TRBJ2-2; no definite D call. In germline, CDR1 is SEHNR, CDR2 FQNEAQ (reference sequence). The CDR3 has 12 residues. Trimming removed 4 bases from V and 5 bases from J, with 5 bases in between.

The rearrangement uses TRBV5-3 and TRBJ2-7; 8 nucleotides match TRBD2. TRBV5-3 is reported as an ORF; its role is uncertain. After removal of 5 bases from V and 1 base from J, the junction contained 14 bases not matched to a gene. The CDR3 covers 17 residues. Here the CDR3 DNA reads TGTGCCAGAAGTCCTACGACTAGCGCTTCACTTTCCTACGAGCAGTACTTC. Protein: CARSPTTSASLSYEQYF.

The genes are TRBV11-3 and TRBJ2-1, with 12 bases that match TRBD2. V was clipped by 5 bases and J by 8 bases; unmatched bases: 10. The CDR3 loop spans 16 amino acids. Germline lookup yields CDR1 SGHNT and CDR2 YENEEA. The CDR3 sequence: CASSPGLAGRGDEQFF. The CDR3 nucleotides are TGTGCCAGCAGCCCCGGACTAGCGGGGAGGGGGGATGAGCAGTTCTTC.

The chain joins TRBV28 to TRBJ2-7, with 9 positions matching TRBD1. V lost 5 bases to trimming and J lost 5 bases; unmatched junction nucleotides: 7. The CDR3 covers 14 residues. CDR1 and CDR2 (germline): MDHEN, SYDVKM. CDR3 in amino acids: CASSPPDRGNEQYF. The CDR3 nucleotides are TGTGCCAGCAGTCCACCGGACAGGGGCAACGAGCAGTACTTC.

This clone was seen a single time. This chain joins TRBV15 and TRBJ2-3, with 7 bases fitting TRBD2. The CDR3 loop spans 16 amino acids. Germline V gene data show CDR1 as LNHNV and CDR2 as YYDKDF (reference sequence). With V trimmed by 0 bases and J by 2 bases, 5 bases remained unmatched. CDR3 amino acids: CATSRDIGDYTDTQYF. DNA for the CDR3: TGTGCCACCAGCAGAGATATTGGGGACTACACAGATACGCAGTATTTT.

This CDR3 reads CASRTGQGDQETQYF. The CDR3 nucleotides read TGTGCCAGTAGGACCGGACAGGGGGATCAAGAGACCCAGTACTTC. The rearrangement joins TRBV19 to TRBJ2-5, with 10 bases identical to TRBD1. The trim removed 6 bases at V and 2 bases at J, leaving 6 bases unmatched. The germline V gene encodes CDR1 LNHDA and CDR2 SQIVND (reference sequence). This CDR3 spans 15 amino acids.

The chain employs TRBV21-1 and TRBJ2-7; the D call TRBD2 from the table was never checked on the DNA. TRBV21-1 is labeled a pseudogene. The CDR3 length is 16 residues. This chain's CDR3 is CASSVMPSGSFYEQYF. In DNA form, the CDR3 reads TGTGCCAGCAGCGTTATGCCTAGCGGGAGTTTCTACGAGCAGTACTTC.

The chain carries TRBV6-5 and TRBJ2-2; the match to TRBD1 covers 10 bases. J was trimmed by 4 bases and V by 7 bases; bases with no gene match: 6. CDR1 MNHEY and CDR2 SVGAGI come from the germline V gene. CDR3 length: 15 amino acids. The CDR3 spells CASTRTGGFTGELFF. DNA for the CDR3: TGTGCCAGCACCAGGACAGGGGGATTCACCGGGGAGCTGTTTTTT.

The CDR3 region is CASTATGGYEQYF. CDR3 sequence (DNA): TGTGCCAGTACGGCCACAGGGGGCTACGAGCAGTACTTC. The V gene is TRBV19, the J gene TRBJ2-7, with TRBD1 matching over 8 bases. With V trimmed by 7 bases and J by 3 bases, 5 bases remained unmatched. The CDR3 covers 13 residues. The germline V gene has CDR1 LNHDA and CDR2 SQIVND (reference sequence).

The CDR3 loop is CASSIATGTGVNQPQHF. In nucleotides, the CDR3 is TGTGCCAGTAGTATAGCTACCGGGACAGGGGTAAATCAGCCCCAGCATTTT. The genes are TRBV19 and TRBJ1-5; TRBD1 agrees at 10 bases. The CDR3 extends over 17 amino acids. J gave up 4 bases and V 1 base, and 7 bases lay outside the gene matches. Germline lookup yields CDR1 LNHDA and CDR2 SQIVND (reference sequence).

The CDR3 sequence: CAKLAYPDGYTF. The DNA of the CDR3 is TGTGCCAAATTAGCGTATCCGGATGGCTACACCTTC. V gene TRBV30 combines with J gene TRBJ1-2; D not certain. CDR3 length: 12 residues. Germline loops: CDR1 GTSNPN, CDR2 SVGIG (reference sequence). The V and J ends lost 8 bases and 6 bases respectively, with 16 bases between them.

The chain uses TRBV3-1 (or the pseudogene TRBV3-2) and TRBJ2-5; 11 nucleotides line up with TRBD2. Germline loops: CDR1 LGHDT, CDR2 YNNKEL (reference sequence). V was clipped by 0 bases and J by 4 bases; unmatched bases: 4. The CDR3 is 16 residues long. CDR3 residues: CASSQDPSGRLETQYF. CDR3 bases: TGTGCCAGCAGCCAAGACCCTAGCGGGAGGTTAGAGACCCAGTACTTC.

The rearrangement uses TRBV5-1 and TRBJ1-1; tentative D call: TRBD1 (5 bases). The CDR3 totals 14 residues. Germline assignment: CDR1 SGHRS and CDR2 YFSETQ. The germline V and J ends were trimmed by 0 bases and 3 bases, with 9 bases remaining between them. The DNA of the CDR3 is TGCGCCAGCAGCTTGGTGGGGGGAGACACTGAAGCTTTCTTT. Translated: CASSLVGGDTEAFF.

This clone was counted a single time. The chain uses TRBV5-1 and TRBJ1-2; a possible D gene is TRBD1 (6 bases). The germline V and J ends were trimmed by 2 bases and 4 bases, with 15 bases remaining between them. The germline V gene has CDR1 SGHRS and CDR2 YFSETQ. This CDR3 has 15 amino acids. The CDR3 here is CASSFAGAESYGYTF. As DNA, the CDR3 is TGCGCCAGCAGCTTTGCAGGGGCAGAGAGCTATGGCTACACCTTC.